The 21 T cell receptor beta chains presented below share a single source sample, sequenced in a study of identifying expanded T cells in peripheral blood. Produced via immunoSEQ multiplex PCR; TCRdb's table is partial and in-frame only. The sample carries tens of thousands of clones, 88% recorded once. The sequenced sample was blood. These receptors came from a person aged 18 to 70 in good health.

The genes are TRBV10-2 and TRBJ2-7, with 9 bases that match TRBD1. The junction had 10 bases not matched to a gene; V was cut back by 10 bases and J by 6 bases. CDR3 size: 13 residues. The germline gives CDR1 WSHSY, CDR2 SAAADI. As DNA, the CDR3 is TGCGCCACCGGACAGGGGTTACTACTCGAGCAGTACTTC. It translates to CATGQGLLLEQYF.

Only one count was recorded for this clone. J is TRBJ2-7 and V is TRBV4-2; D gene uncertain. The CDR3 has 13 residues. CDR1 is LGHNA, CDR2 YNFKEQ, per germline. The V and J ends lost 1 base and 7 bases respectively, with 11 bases between them. This CDR3 is CASSQVVLGEQYF. CDR3 coding DNA: TGTGCCAGCAGCCAAGTCGTTTTGGGGGAGCAGTACTTC.

The chain couples TRBV5-1 to TRBJ1-2, with D tentatively TRBD1 (5 bases). V lost 1 base and J 8 bases, leaving 21 bases between the germline ends. Germline lookup yields CDR1 SGHRS and CDR2 YFSETQ. This CDR3 region has 16 residues. The CDR3 DNA reads TGCGCCAGCAGCTTGTCGGGCCAGCCCGCCAGGGAGGGCTACACCTTC. This codes for CASSLSGQPAREGYTF.

J is TRBJ1-2 and V is TRBV19; 9 bases fit TRBD1. This CDR3 has 14 residues. Trimming at V came to 6 bases and at J to 4 bases, leaving 6 bases not matched to a gene. Germline V gives CDR1 LNHDA, CDR2 SQIVND (reference sequence). The CDR3 nucleotides are TGTGCCAGTAGGAAGGGACAGGGCCTCTATGGCTACACCTTC. It specifies CASRKGQGLYGYTF.

The chain employs TRBV11-2 and TRBJ2-3; 10 bases are shared with TRBD2. The CDR3 length is 16 residues. The V and J ends lost 5 bases and 2 bases, in that order; junction bases with no gene match: 7. Germline CDR1 is SGHAT and CDR2 is FQNNGV. CDR3 in amino acids: CASSVERGGTTDTQYF. In DNA form, the CDR3 reads TGTGCCAGCAGCGTCGAGCGGGGGGGAACCACAGATACGCAGTATTTT.

This chain links TRBV5-1 with TRBJ1-3; no clear D gene. CDR1 SGHRS and CDR2 YFSETQ come from the germline V gene. V was trimmed by 0 bases and J by 0 bases, leaving 4 bases between them. The CDR3 totals 14 residues. The CDR3 reads CASSLDSSGNTIYF. The CDR3 DNA sequence: TGCGCCAGCAGCTTGGACAGCTCTGGAAACACCATATATTTT.

The genes are TRBV7-2 and TRBJ1-1; D remains ambiguous. The CDR3 runs 13 residues. The germline V gene has CDR1 SGHTA and CDR2 FQGNSA. V was pared by 5 bases and J by 0 bases, with 7 bases between. In nucleotides, the CDR3 is TGTGCCAGCAGCCACCCGCTGAACACTGAAGCTTTCTTT. As protein: CASSHPLNTEAFF. Variable domain in full (rest from reference TRBV7-2 and TRBJ1-1): GAGVSQSPSNKVTEKGKDVELRCDPISGHTALYWYRQSLGQGLEFLIYFQGNSAPDKSGLPSDRFSAERTGGSVSTLTIQRTQQEDSAVYLCASSHPLNTEAFFGQGTRLTVV.

The chain combines TRBV5-5 with TRBJ2-5, with 8 bases matching TRBD1. The CDR3 is made up of 16 amino acids. Germline values: CDR1 SGHKS, CDR2 YYEKEE (reference sequence). The junction had 9 bases not matched to a gene; V was cut back by 3 bases and J by 2 bases. The chain's CDR3 is CASSSHGQGFQETQYF. CDR3 nucleotides: TGTGCCAGCAGCTCCCATGGACAGGGATTTCAAGAGACCCAGTACTTC.

The chain uses TRBV4-3 and TRBJ2-2; no reliable D call. Per the germline V gene, CDR1 is LGHNA and CDR2 is YSLEER. Trimming pared 6 bases from V and 4 bases from J, leaving 12 bases between. The CDR3 contains 14 residues. CDR3 sequence reads: CASSTSWGTGELFF. The CDR3 DNA is TGCGCCAGCAGTACCAGTTGGGGCACCGGGGAGCTGTTTTTT.

The V call is TRBV29-1, the J call TRBJ2-1, with TRBD1 identical over 7 bases. The V gene end was trimmed by 5 bases and the J gene end by 2 bases; junction bases not matched to a gene: 12. The germline CDR1 and CDR2 sequences are SQVTM and ANQGSEA. There are 16 residues in the CDR3. The CDR3 DNA reads as TGCAGCGTTCAGGGGGTGCCAAGGGAACCCTACAATGAGCAGTTCTTC. Translated: CSVQGVPREPYNEQFF.

The DNA of the CDR3 is TGTGCCAGCAGCGTAGGCAGGGAAGGATTAGGCGAAAAACTGTTTTTT. Translated, it gives CASSVGREGLGEKLFF. The chain is built from TRBV9 and TRBJ1-4, with D possibly being TRBD1 (5 bases). The CDR3 has 16 amino acids. V was pared by 0 bases and J by 8 bases, with 17 bases between. Germline V lookup: CDR1 SGDLS, CDR2 YYNGEE. The variable domain in full, completed from reference TRBV9 and TRBJ1-4, reads DSGVTQTPKHLITATGQRVTLRCSPRSGDLSVYWYQQSLDQGLQFLIQYYNGEERAKGNILERFSAQQFPDLHSELNLSSLELGDSALYFCASSVGREGLGEKLFFGSGTQLSVL.

This rearrangement joins TRBV11-3 to TRBJ1-1; 10 bases match TRBD1. CDR3 length equals 16 residues. Losses at the gene ends were 1 base for V and 3 bases for J; bases not matched to a gene: 5. CDR1 and CDR2 from the germline V gene are SGHNT and YENEEA. The CDR3 reads CASSLGTGGSDTEAFF. CDR3 DNA: TGTGCCAGCAGCTTAGGGACAGGGGGTTCGGACACTGAAGCTTTCTTT.

This clone was seen just once. Its ends do not fully match the called genes, so a read error is possible. The rearrangement joins TRBV18 to TRBJ1-1, with D hard to call. In germline, CDR1 is KGHSH, CDR2 LQKENI. The CDR3 has 14 amino acids. CDR3 DNA: TGTGCCAGCTCTCCACAAGATACGGACCTGGCAGCTTTCTTT. It specifies CASSPQDTDLAAFF.

This rearrangement joins TRBV10-3 to TRBJ1-2; 10 nucleotides match TRBD1. Germline CDR1 is ENHRY and CDR2 is SYGVKD. V lost 2 bases to trimming and J lost 6 bases; unmatched junction nucleotides: 6. The CDR3 is made up of 15 amino acids. CDR3 protein: CAISERGQGNDGYTF. DNA of the CDR3: TGTGCCATCAGTGAGCGGGGACAGGGGAATGATGGCTACACCTTC.

The CDR3 loop is CASSSQRQGETNYGYTF. The CDR3 DNA reads as TGTGCCAGCAGCTCACAGCGACAGGGAGAAACGAACTATGGCTACACCTTC. The chain joins TRBV9 to TRBJ1-2, with TRBD1 identical over 7 bases. Germline V gene data show CDR1 as SGDLS and CDR2 as YYNGEE. With 4 bases clipped from V and 2 bases from J, the junction kept 14 bases outside the gene matches. The length of the CDR3 is 17 residues.

This chain joins TRBV29-1 and TRBJ1-5; 8 nucleotides line up with TRBD1. In germline, CDR1 is SQVTM, CDR2 ANQGSEA. This CDR3 has 13 amino acids. V shed 8 bases, J shed 2 bases, and the junction held 5 bases outside the gene matches. CDR3 sequence: CSTGQGGNQPQHF. CDR3 nucleotide sequence: TGCAGCACAGGACAGGGCGGCAATCAGCCCCAGCATTTT.

The rearrangement uses TRBV7-9 and TRBJ1-5, with TRBD1 matching over 10 bases. With 6 bases clipped from V and 6 bases from J, the junction kept 11 bases outside the gene matches. Per germline, CDR1 SEHNR and CDR2 FQNEAQ (reference sequence). The CDR3 is made up of 16 amino acids. Written as DNA, the CDR3 is TGTGCCAGCAGTCTAGAGGGGACAGGGGCGGCTCAGCCCCAGCATTTT. Protein: CASSLEGTGAAQPQHF.

The chain joins TRBV7-6 to TRBJ2-1; possible D gene TRBD2, 5 bases. The CDR3 loop spans 17 amino acids. The germline V gene encodes CDR1 SGHVS and CDR2 FNYEAQ. V lost 6 bases to trimming and J lost 1 base, with 19 bases between them. CDR3 DNA sequence: TGTGCCAGCAGTCTAGGACCCCCCCGGGGATCCTACAATGAGCAGTTCTTC. Amino acids: CASSLGPPRGSYNEQFF.

This rearrangement joins TRBV7-9 to TRBJ2-2; D remains unclear. There are 11 residues in the CDR3. The germline V and J ends were trimmed by 4 bases and 11 bases, with 8 bases remaining between them. The germline V gene encodes CDR1 SEHNR and CDR2 FQNEAQ (reference sequence). The CDR3 spells CASSSLDELFF. CDR3 bases: TGTGCCAGCAGCTCCCTAGACGAGCTGTTTTTT.

The genes are TRBV6-1 and TRBJ2-3; 11 bases map to TRBD2. CDR1 and CDR2 (germline): MNHNS, SASEGT. Losses at the gene ends were 2 bases for V and 2 bases for J; bases not matched to a gene: 6. The CDR3 sequence is 17 residues long. The CDR3 spells CASSELAGGSLTDTQYF. The CDR3 coding sequence is TGTGCCAGCAGTGAATTAGCGGGGGGGTCACTCACAGATACGCAGTATTTT.

The rearrangement uses TRBV5-1 and TRBJ2-7, with 12 bases lining up with TRBD2. The V gene end was trimmed by 1 base and the J gene end by 3 bases; junction bases not matched to a gene: 11. The germline V gene has CDR1 SGHRS and CDR2 YFSETQ. CDR3 size: 18 residues. CDR3 in amino acids: CASSLPNGTSGWYYEQYF. CDR3 bases: TGCGCCAGCAGCTTGCCCAACGGGACTAGCGGGTGGTACTACGAGCAGTACTTC.